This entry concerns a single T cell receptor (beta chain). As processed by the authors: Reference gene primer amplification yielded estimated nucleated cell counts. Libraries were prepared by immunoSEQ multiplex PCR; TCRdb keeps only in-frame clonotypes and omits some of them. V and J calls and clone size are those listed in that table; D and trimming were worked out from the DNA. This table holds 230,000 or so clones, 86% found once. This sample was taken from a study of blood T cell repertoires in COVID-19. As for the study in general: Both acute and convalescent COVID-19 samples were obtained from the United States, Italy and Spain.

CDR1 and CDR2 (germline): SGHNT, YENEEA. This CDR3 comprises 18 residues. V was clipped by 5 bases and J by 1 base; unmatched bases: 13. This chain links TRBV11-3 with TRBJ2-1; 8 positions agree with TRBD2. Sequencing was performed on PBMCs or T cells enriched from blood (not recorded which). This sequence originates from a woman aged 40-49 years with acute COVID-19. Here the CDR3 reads CASSTGRGVAGSYNEQFF. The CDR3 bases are TGTGCCAGCAGCACCGGAAGGGGGGTAGCGGGGTCCTACAATGAGCAGTTCTTC.